Sequencing of this TCR beta chain was carried out in a study of cytomegalovirus exposure and HLA in healthy donors. PCR employed 60 Vbeta and 13 Jbeta primers. Libraries were prepared by immunoSEQ multiplex PCR; TCRdb keeps only in-frame clonotypes and omits some of them. The sample yields roughly 71,000 clones, roughly 81% seen once. This CDR3 spans 15 amino acids. V lost 4 bases, J lost 5 bases, and 15 bases lay in between. Per germline, CDR1 LNHDA and CDR2 SQIVND (reference sequence). The chain joins TRBV19 to TRBJ1-5; D is unresolved. The source is a human donor in good health. Sequenced material: PBMCs. CDR3 sequence reads: CASSNRQVSYQPQHF. The CDR3 DNA reads TGTGCCAGTAGTAACCGTCAGGTTTCCTATCAGCCCCAGCATTTT.